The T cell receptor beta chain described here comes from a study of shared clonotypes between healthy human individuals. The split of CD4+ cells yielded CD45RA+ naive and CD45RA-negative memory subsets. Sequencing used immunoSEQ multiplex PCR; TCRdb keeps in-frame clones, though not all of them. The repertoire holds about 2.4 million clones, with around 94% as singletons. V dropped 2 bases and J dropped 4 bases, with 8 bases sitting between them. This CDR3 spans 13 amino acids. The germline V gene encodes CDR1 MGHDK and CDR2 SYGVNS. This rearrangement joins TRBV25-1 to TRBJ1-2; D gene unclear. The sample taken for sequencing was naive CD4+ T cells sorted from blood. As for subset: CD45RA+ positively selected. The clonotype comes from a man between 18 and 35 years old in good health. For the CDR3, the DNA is TGTGCCAGCAGTGAAATATGGTCCTATGGCTACACCTTC. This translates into CASSEIWSYGYTF.